The rows below give T cell receptor beta chains drawn from one sample of a study of cytomegalovirus exposure and HLA in healthy donors. Libraries were prepared by immunoSEQ multiplex PCR; TCRdb keeps only in-frame clonotypes and omits some of them. The repertoire holds 80,000 to 100,000 clones, with 55% to 80% as singletons. Sequences were obtained from PBMCs. The source of these receptors is a female donor in good health and CMV-seronegative. CDR3s include the opening cysteine and the closing phenylalanine or tryptophan. The order of the fields is D gene, clone size, J gene, V gene, CDR3 DNA, CDR3 protein. A D gene is named only where the DNA matches it firmly. The size field is filled for only some rows; it gives once, few, many or a size class.

d_call: -; clone_size: -; j_call: TRBJ2-3; v_call: TRBV5-8; cdr3_nt: TGTGCCAGCACCCAGGGGACAGATACGCAGTATTTT; cdr3_aa: CASTQGTDTQYF
d_call: -; clone_size: few; j_call: TRBJ2-1; v_call: TRBV7-2; cdr3_nt: TGTGCCAGCAGCCCCGTCGGGGATGAGCAGTTCTTC; cdr3_aa: CASSPVGDEQFF
d_call: TRBD1; clone_size: once; j_call: TRBJ2-7; v_call: TRBV7-9; cdr3_nt: TGTGCCAGCAGCTGGACAGGGAGCTACGAGCAGTACTTT; cdr3_aa: CASSWTGSYEQYF
d_call: TRBD1; clone_size: few; j_call: TRBJ2-1; v_call: TRBV2; cdr3_nt: TGTGCCAGCAAGGGGGCCAACGCCCTTTCCTACAATGAGCAGTTCTTC; cdr3_aa: CASKGANALSYNEQFF
d_call: -; clone_size: -; j_call: TRBJ2-3; v_call: TRBV7-2; cdr3_nt: TGTGCCAGCACCACTCGGGGTTACGGGGGCACAGATACGCAGTATTTT; cdr3_aa: CASTTRGYGGTDTQYF
d_call: -; clone_size: -; j_call: TRBJ2-7; v_call: TRBV7-6; cdr3_nt: TGTGCCAGCAGCTTGGCATCAGGGAGGGAGCAGTACTTC; cdr3_aa: CASSLASGREQYF
d_call: -; clone_size: -; j_call: TRBJ1-5; v_call: TRBV5-1; cdr3_nt: TGCGCCAGCAGCCAAACGCCTAGGGGCGGCAATCAGCCCCAGCATTTT; cdr3_aa: CASSQTPRGGNQPQHF
d_call: -; clone_size: -; j_call: TRBJ2-7; v_call: TRBV13; cdr3_nt: TGTGCCAGCAGTCCCCCCTGGGAGGCCCTCCACTACGAGCAGTACTTC; cdr3_aa: CASSPPWEALHYEQYF
d_call: -; clone_size: -; j_call: TRBJ1-1; v_call: TRBV29-1; cdr3_nt: TGCAGCGTTGAACTCCCTTTAGCAGGGCCGAAAGCTTTCTTT; cdr3_aa: CSVELPLAGPKAFF
d_call: TRBD1; clone_size: few; j_call: TRBJ1-2; v_call: TRBV7-9; cdr3_nt: TGTGCCAGCAGCCCACCGGGACAGGTGAACTATGGCTACACCTTC; cdr3_aa: CASSPPGQVNYGYTF
d_call: -; clone_size: -; j_call: TRBJ1-4; v_call: TRBV18; cdr3_nt: TGTGCCAGCTCACCGGCGGCAGCTAATGAAAAACTGTTTTTT; cdr3_aa: CASSPAAANEKLFF
d_call: TRBD1; clone_size: -; j_call: TRBJ1-1; v_call: TRBV5-4; cdr3_nt: TGTGCCAGCAGCTTGGTAACAGGGGTGGGCACTGAAGCTCTCTTT; cdr3_aa: CASSLVTGVGTEALF
d_call: -; clone_size: -; j_call: TRBJ2-3; v_call: TRBV5-4; cdr3_nt: TGTGCCAGCAGCTTGGGGCCAGGGGTCACAGATACGCAGTATTTT; cdr3_aa: CASSLGPGVTDTQYF
d_call: -; clone_size: -; j_call: TRBJ2-7; v_call: TRBV27; cdr3_nt: TGTGCCAGCAGTTCTTGGAGGGAAGGTGGCGAGCAGTACTTC; cdr3_aa: CASSSWREGGEQYF
d_call: -; clone_size: once; j_call: TRBJ2-3; v_call: TRBV27; cdr3_nt: TGTGCCAGCAGTGCCGACAGGATCCGCACAGATACGCAGTATTTT; cdr3_aa: CASSADRIRTDTQYF
d_call: -; clone_size: -; j_call: TRBJ1-5; v_call: TRBV2; cdr3_nt: TGTGCCAGCAGTGACGAAGGGGCTTATAGCAATCAGCCCCAGCATTTT; cdr3_aa: CASSDEGAYSNQPQHF
d_call: -; clone_size: -; j_call: TRBJ2-1; v_call: TRBV4-1; cdr3_nt: TGCGCCAGCAGCCAAGCTCCGGGGTACAATGAGCAGTTCTTC; cdr3_aa: CASSQAPGYNEQFF
d_call: TRBD1; clone_size: few; j_call: TRBJ2-7; v_call: TRBV7-9; cdr3_nt: TGTGCCAGCAGCTATGGACAGGGGTCGTACTACGAGCAGTACTTC; cdr3_aa: CASSYGQGSYYEQYF
d_call: -; clone_size: few; j_call: TRBJ1-1; v_call: TRBV5-1; cdr3_nt: TGCGCCAGCAGCTTTGGGAGGGAAACTGAAGCTTTCTTT; cdr3_aa: CASSFGRETEAFF
d_call: TRBD2; clone_size: -; j_call: TRBJ2-1; v_call: TRBV7-8; cdr3_nt: TGTGCCAGCAGTTCACGTCGACTAGCGGGAGGTAATGAGCAGTTCTTC; cdr3_aa: CASSSRRLAGGNEQFF
d_call: -; clone_size: -; j_call: TRBJ1-5; v_call: TRBV19; cdr3_nt: TGTGCCAGTAGTATAGGGACAAGGGGCATGGGACAGCCCCAGCATTTT; cdr3_aa: CASSIGTRGMGQPQHF
d_call: TRBD1; clone_size: -; j_call: TRBJ2-7; v_call: TRBV7-8; cdr3_nt: TGTGCCAGCAGCTCTACAAGGGCCGGACAGGGTTCCTACGAGCAGTACTTC; cdr3_aa: CASSSTRAGQGSYEQYF
d_call: TRBD2; clone_size: -; j_call: TRBJ2-7; v_call: TRBV11-3; cdr3_nt: TGTGCCAGCACCTGGGACAGCGGGGGGATCGAGCAGTACTTC; cdr3_aa: CASTWDSGGIEQYF
d_call: TRBD2; clone_size: once; j_call: TRBJ2-7; v_call: TRBV5-4; cdr3_nt: TGTGCCAGCAGCTTGGGGCTGACTAGCTACCAAGAGCAGTACTTC; cdr3_aa: CASSLGLTSYQEQYF
d_call: -; clone_size: -; j_call: TRBJ2-3; v_call: TRBV11-3; cdr3_nt: TGTGCCAGCAGCTCCCGGGGTAGCGTAGCAGATACGCAGTATTTT; cdr3_aa: CASSSRGSVADTQYF
d_call: -; clone_size: few; j_call: TRBJ2-7; v_call: TRBV7-3; cdr3_nt: TGTGCCAGCAGCCCATCCGCGGCGGGACCCTACGAGCAGTACTTC; cdr3_aa: CASSPSAAGPYEQYF
d_call: -; clone_size: -; j_call: TRBJ1-1; v_call: TRBV6-1; cdr3_nt: TGTGCCAGCATGGAGGTAAGCGCCACTGAAGCTTTCTTT; cdr3_aa: CASMEVSATEAFF
d_call: -; clone_size: -; j_call: TRBJ2-5; v_call: TRBV2; cdr3_nt: TGTGCCAGCAGATCCGCCGGGGTAGAGACCCAGTACTTC; cdr3_aa: CASRSAGVETQYF
d_call: TRBD1; clone_size: -; j_call: TRBJ2-4; v_call: TRBV19; cdr3_nt: TGTGCCAGTAGTTTATGGTGGGGACAGGGGTTTTCCAAAAACATTCAGTACTTC; cdr3_aa: CASSLWWGQGFSKNIQYF
d_call: -; clone_size: -; j_call: TRBJ2-3; v_call: TRBV5-4; cdr3_nt: TGTGCCAGCAGCTTGGCTGGGGGCTTCACAGATACGCAGTATTTT; cdr3_aa: CASSLAGGFTDTQYF
d_call: -; clone_size: -; j_call: TRBJ2-1; v_call: TRBV6-6; cdr3_nt: TGTGCCAGCAGACAGTCTCCCTACAATGAGCAGTTCTTC; cdr3_aa: CASRQSPYNEQFF
d_call: -; clone_size: -; j_call: TRBJ1-1; v_call: TRBV5-1; cdr3_nt: TGCGCCAGCAGCGACAGGCTGAACACTGAAGCTTTCTTT; cdr3_aa: CASSDRLNTEAFF
d_call: -; clone_size: -; j_call: TRBJ2-1; v_call: TRBV5-7; cdr3_nt: TGTGCCAGCAACCAAGGACAGCGAAGGTTTCACTACAATGAGCAGTTCTTC; cdr3_aa: CASNQGQRRFHYNEQFF
d_call: -; clone_size: -; j_call: TRBJ1-4; v_call: TRBV6-6; cdr3_nt: TGTGCCAGCAGCCGACGGACTACCGAAAAACTGTTTTTT; cdr3_aa: CASSRRTTEKLFF
d_call: TRBD1; clone_size: -; j_call: TRBJ1-5; v_call: TRBV7-2; cdr3_nt: TGTGCCAGCAGCTTACAGGGGGCATGGGATCAGCCCCAGCATTTT; cdr3_aa: CASSLQGAWDQPQHF
d_call: -; clone_size: -; j_call: TRBJ2-7; v_call: TRBV5-4; cdr3_nt: TGTGCCAGCAGCCCCGGGGGTAGCTCCTTTTGGCACTTC; cdr3_aa: CASSPGGSSFWHF
d_call: TRBD1; clone_size: -; j_call: TRBJ2-7; v_call: TRBV29-1; cdr3_nt: TGCAGCGCCAGTTTGAGACAGGGTATGTGGGAGCAGTACTTC; cdr3_aa: CSASLRQGMWEQYF
d_call: -; clone_size: -; j_call: TRBJ1-2; v_call: TRBV15; cdr3_nt: TGTGCCACCAGCCCTCAGACAGGTTCAGGTGGCTACACCTTC; cdr3_aa: CATSPQTGSGGYTF
d_call: TRBD1; clone_size: -; j_call: TRBJ2-4; v_call: TRBV30; cdr3_nt: TGTGCCTGGAGTGTCGGGACAGAAAACATTCAGTACTTC; cdr3_aa: CAWSVGTENIQYF
d_call: TRBD1; clone_size: -; j_call: TRBJ2-4; v_call: TRBV2; cdr3_nt: TGTGCCAGTACGGAATCAGGGGGCCAGAACATTCAGTACTTC; cdr3_aa: CASTESGGQNIQYF
d_call: TRBD1; clone_size: -; j_call: TRBJ1-5; v_call: TRBV30; cdr3_nt: TGTGCCTGGAGTGTCCTCGGACAGGGGAATCAGCCCCAGCATTTT; cdr3_aa: CAWSVLGQGNQPQHF
d_call: TRBD2; clone_size: once; j_call: TRBJ2-3; v_call: TRBV11-2; cdr3_nt: TGTGCCAGCAGCTTTGGTCGAGCGGGGCGCACAGATACGCAGTATTTT; cdr3_aa: CASSFGRAGRTDTQYF